These 28 T cell receptor beta chains share one sample of origin, sequenced in a study of blood T cells in healthy people across ages. A second about 7 to 11 cycle PCR used barcoded and J-beta primers. One entry per CDR3 protein, called by TCRdb with MiXCR from the 5' RACE reads. In the table there are around 870,000 distinct CDR3 sequences, more than 25% of which are singletons. The sample comprised blood. The receptor set was obtained from a woman older than 75 in good health.

This clonotype showed up many times. V is TRBV6-1 and J is TRBJ2-5; 7 positions agree with TRBD2. V was clipped by 1 base and J by 4 bases; unmatched bases: 3. Germline lookup yields CDR1 MNHNS and CDR2 SASEGT. This CDR3 has 14 amino acids. CDR3 protein: CASSEVRGVETQYF. The CDR3 DNA reads TGTGCCAGCAGTGAAGTCCGGGGGGTAGAGACCCAGTACTTC.

Many counts were recorded for this clonotype. V gene TRBV7-2 combines with J gene TRBJ2-7; D gene uncertain. Germline V lookup: CDR1 SGHTA, CDR2 FQGNSA. The CDR3 loop spans 14 amino acids. Between the trimmed V and J ends, which lost 5 bases and 0 bases, there was a span of 11 bases. The CDR3 DNA sequence: TGTGCCAGCAGCAACCGCAGGAGCTCCTACGAGCAGTACTTC. Amino acid sequence: CASSNRRSSYEQYF.

The V call is TRBV27, the J call TRBJ1-2; 7 bases are a match to TRBD1. Germline CDR1 MNHEY, CDR2 SMNVEV (reference sequence). V shed 2 bases, J shed 7 bases, and the junction held 7 bases outside the gene matches. This CDR3 has 14 residues. In DNA form, the CDR3 reads TGTGCCAGCAGTTTAAGACAGGGTTGCGTTGGCTACACCTTC. It codes for CASSLRQGCVGYTF.

The chain has TRBV7-9 and TRBJ2-3; D is undetermined. The V end lost 5 bases, the J end lost 5 bases, and 14 bases lay between the germline ends. This CDR3 is 14 amino acids long. The germline gives CDR1 SEHNR, CDR2 FQNEAQ (reference sequence). The CDR3 DNA sequence: TGTGCCAGCAGCAGAGTCCCTGCGAAAGATACGCAGTATTTT. Amino acids: CASSRVPAKDTQYF. The full variable domain, completed using reference TRBV7-9 and TRBJ2-3, is DTGVSQNPRHKITKRGQNVTFRCDPISEHNRLYWYRQTLGQGPEFLTYFQNEAQLEKSRLLSDRFSAERPKGSFSTLEIQRTEQGDSAMYLCASSRVPAKDTQYFGPGTRLTVL.

The J gene is TRBJ1-2, the V gene TRBV7-2; no reliable D call. Trimming pared 5 bases from V and 1 base from J, leaving 11 bases between. Germline CDR1 reads SGHTA; CDR2 reads FQGNSA. This CDR3 is 14 amino acids long. Written as DNA, the CDR3 is TGTGCCAGCAGCCGACCCGGCGGTAACTATGGCTACACCTTC. This encodes CASSRPGGNYGYTF.

This clonotype was observed at least ten times. The chain combines TRBV6-5 with TRBJ1-2; D is possibly TRBD1 (5 bases). Germline V gene data show CDR1 as MNHEY and CDR2 as SVGAGI. Trimming took off 6 bases at V and 0 bases at J, with 8 bases between the two ends. The CDR3 is 13 residues long. This CDR3 reads CASSPGPNYGYTF. The CDR3 region has the DNA TGTGCCAGCAGCCCGGGACCTAACTATGGCTACACCTTC.

This chain uses TRBV7-2 with TRBJ2-5; D possibly corresponds to TRBD1 (9 bases). The CDR3 has 16 residues. Deletions cut 1 base from V and 11 bases from J, with 23 bases between. From germline, CDR1 is SGHTA and CDR2 FQGNSA. In DNA form, the CDR3 reads TGTGCCAGCAGCTTAGTCCCGGGACTAGGGGACAGGGAGCAGTACTTC. Its protein product is CASSLVPGLGDREQYF.

On this clonotype: A much larger clone lies a single base off, so this may be a read error. The chain joins TRBV7-9 to TRBJ2-4; D is undetermined. Germline loops: CDR1 SEHNR, CDR2 FQNEAQ (reference sequence). CDR3 length: 13 amino acids. CDR3 sequence (DNA): TGTGCCAGCAGTCCAAGGACGACACATCCTCTGAACTTC. This codes for CASSPRTTHPLNF.

This clonotype was picked up a small number of times. The rearrangement joins TRBV20-1 to TRBJ1-1; 11 bases match TRBD1. Unmatched junction bases numbered 4, after V lost 5 bases and J lost 2 bases. This CDR3 region has 14 residues. Germline loops: CDR1 DFQATT, CDR2 SNEGSKA (reference sequence). CDR3 amino acids: CSAGTGGSNTEAFF. The CDR3 nucleotides are TGCAGTGCTGGGACAGGGGGATCAAACACTGAAGCTTTCTTT.

Only a few counts were recorded for this clonotype. A clone one base away is much larger, so this may be a read error. The V gene is TRBV7-2, the J gene TRBJ2-5, with 8 nucleotides matching TRBD2. Germline V CDR1 and CDR2: SGHTA, FQGNSA. CDR3 length equals 16 residues. V shed 3 bases and J 11 bases; nucleotides not matched to a gene: 17. This chain's CDR3 is CASSFSSGGPSGEQYF. CDR3 DNA sequence: TGTGCCAGCAGCTTCAGCAGCGGGGGCCCCTCCGGGGAGCAGTACTTC.

This clonotype appeared many times. The chain employs TRBV4-1 and TRBJ1-4; 7 bases line up with TRBD1. This CDR3 region has 15 residues. The V and J ends lost 1 base and 4 bases, in that order; junction bases with no gene match: 3. Germline V gene data show CDR1 as MGHRA and CDR2 as YSYEKL. CDR3 loop: CASSQGRGDNEKLFF. The CDR3 bases are TGCGCCAGCAGCCAAGGCAGGGGGGATAATGAAAAACTGTTTTTT.

V gene TRBV4-1 combines with J gene TRBJ2-1; TRBD2 agrees at 8 bases. This CDR3 spans 19 amino acids. J gave up 1 base and V 0 bases, and 11 bases lay outside the gene matches. The V gene's germline CDR1 is MGHRA and CDR2 YSYEKL. The chain's CDR3 is CASSQDPAGGLPSYNEQFF. In nucleotides, the CDR3 is TGCGCCAGCAGCCAAGATCCGGCGGGAGGCCTTCCATCCTACAATGAGCAGTTCTTC.

Remarks on this clonotype: One end of the junction varies from germline; a read error may be responsible. CDR3 nucleotides: TGTGTCAGCCGTGCATCGGTAGTTACGTACAATGAGCAGTTCTTC. Translation gives CVSRASVVTYNEQFF. The rearrangement uses TRBV2 and TRBJ2-1; unclear D gene. Germline CDR1 is SNHLY and CDR2 is FYNNEI. The CDR3 extends over 15 amino acids.

Details on this clonotype: This may stem from a read error, because a much larger clone lies one nucleotide away. The chain joins TRBV9 to TRBJ2-1; TRBD2 matches at 10 bases. Germline V gene lookup returns CDR1 SGDLS and CDR2 YYNGEE. The CDR3 is 18 amino acids. CDR3 nucleotides: TGTGCCAGCAGCGTAGTTCCTAGCGGGGGCAGCTCCTACAATGAGCGGTTCTTC. Amino acid sequence: CASSVVPSGGSSYNERFF.

This sequence joins TRBV12-3 or TRBV12-4 and TRBJ1-2, with D possibly being TRBD1 (5 bases). The CDR3 length is 16 residues. The V end lost 3 bases, the J end lost 0 bases, and 14 bases lay between the germline ends. CDR3 protein: CASSFIGTMTNYGYTF. The CDR3 DNA sequence: TGTGCCAGCAGTTTTATAGGGACCATGACTAACTATGGCTACACCTTC.

Remarks on this clonotype: The germline gene is not matched at one end of the junction; a read error may be the cause. The rearrangement joins TRBV18 to TRBJ1-5; D gene uncertain. Germline assignment: CDR1 KGHSH and CDR2 LQKENI. There are 15 residues in the CDR3. The CDR3 DNA sequence: TGTGTCAGCTCACCAGATGCATTTAGCAATCAGCCCCAGCATTTT. Protein: CVSSPDAFSNQPQHF.

This clonotype was seen a few times. This rearrangement joins TRBV2 to TRBJ2-1, with 8 bases lining up with TRBD2. Trimming cost V 6 bases and J 13 bases; bases outside gene matches: 11. The CDR3 consists of 13 residues. Germline lookup yields CDR1 SNHLY and CDR2 FYNNEI. The CDR3 region is CASSAGLDETQFF. The CDR3 DNA reads TGTGCCAGCAGCGCGGGACTAGACGAGACCCAGTTCTTC.

This clonotype was counted ten times or more. The chain carries TRBV25-1 and TRBJ1-5; D is unclear. With 5 bases removed from V and 0 bases from J, the gap between germline ends came to 8 bases. Germline V gives CDR1 MGHDK, CDR2 SYGVNS. The CDR3 contains 14 residues. CDR3 sequence reads: CASSYGNSNQPQHF. The DNA for the CDR3 is TGTGCCAGCAGTTATGGGAATAGCAATCAGCCCCAGCATTTT. The full variable domain, rest sourced from reference TRBV25-1 and TRBJ1-5, is EADIYQTPRYLVIGTGKKITLECSQTMGHDKMYWYQQDPGMELHLIHYSYGVNSTEKGDLSSESTVSRIRTEHFPLTLESARPSHTSQYLCASSYGNSNQPQHFGDGTRLSIL.

Concerning this clonotype: The junction departs from germline at one end; a sequencing error may be responsible. This chain joins TRBV19 and TRBJ2-7, with D maybe TRBD2 (6 bases). The CDR3 contains 12 residues. The germline V gene encodes CDR1 LNHDA and CDR2 SQIVND (reference sequence). The CDR3 sequence: CANSPWGGEQYF. In DNA form, the CDR3 reads TGTGCCAATAGTCCTTGGGGAGGCGAGCAGTACTTC.

At least ten counts were recorded for this clonotype. The chain joins TRBV7-2 to TRBJ1-4, with unresolved D. V was pared by 2 bases and J by 4 bases, with 8 bases between. The germline V gene has CDR1 SGHTA and CDR2 FQGNSA. There are 14 residues in the CDR3. CDR3 in amino acids: CASSLSRLNEKLFF. The CDR3 DNA is TGTGCCAGCAGCTTAAGTCGTCTTAATGAAAAACTGTTTTTT.

This clonotype was observed many times. The V and J genes are TRBV7-2 and TRBJ2-3; 12 bases are shared with TRBD2. CDR3 length equals 18 residues. Germline CDR1 SGHTA, CDR2 FQGNSA. V lost 1 base, J lost 0 bases, and 5 bases stayed unmatched. The DNA of the CDR3 is TGTGCCAGCAGCTTAGTCTCTCTAGCGGGGGGGAGCACAGATACGCAGTATTTT. Its protein product is CASSLVSLAGGSTDTQYF.

This clonotype was found many times. This chain connects TRBV4-2 to TRBJ1-2, with 7 bases lining up with TRBD1. Looked up from germline, CDR1 is LGHNA and CDR2 is YNFKEQ. The length of the CDR3 is 15 residues. The V and J ends lost 5 bases and 7 bases, in that order; junction bases with no gene match: 13. This CDR3 reads CASSSQRGQSIGYTF. The DNA for the CDR3 is TGTGCCAGCAGCAGCCAAAGGGGACAGTCGATTGGCTACACCTTC.

The rearrangement uses TRBV12-3 or TRBV12-4 and TRBJ2-6, with 9 bases identical to TRBD1. Trimming cost V 2 bases and J 0 bases; bases outside gene matches: 8. The CDR3 length is 19 residues. CDR3 residues: CASSLKSGQGLSGANVLTF. For the CDR3, the DNA is TGTGCCAGCAGTTTAAAATCGGGACAGGGCCTCTCTGGGGCCAACGTCCTGACTTTC.

The chain is built from TRBV20-1 and TRBJ1-2; maybe TRBD1 (5 bases). Between the trimmed V and J ends, which lost 5 bases and 3 bases, there was a span of 10 bases. CDR1 and CDR2 from the germline V gene are DFQATT and SNEGSKA (reference sequence). This CDR3 contains 12 residues. The CDR3 here is CSAAGSYYGYTF. The CDR3 DNA sequence: TGCAGTGCTGCAGGGAGTTACTATGGCTACACCTTC.

The chain links TRBV30 to TRBJ1-1, with TRBD1 matching over 9 bases. The germline CDR1 and CDR2 sequences are GTSNPN and SVGIG (reference sequence). The CDR3 extends over 14 amino acids. Trimming at V came to 7 bases and at J to 1 base, leaving 7 bases not matched to a gene. CDR3 in amino acids: CAYNRGQGNTEAFF. The CDR3 DNA is TGTGCCTATAATAGGGGACAGGGGAACACTGAAGCTTTCTTT.

This clonotype was picked up a small number of times. This chain connects TRBV7-9 to TRBJ1-4, with D unresolved. The CDR3 totals 14 residues. CDR1 is SEHNR, CDR2 FQNEAQ, per germline (reference sequence). The V gene lost 3 bases and the J gene lost 6 bases, with 11 bases spanning the gap. CDR3 loop: CASSFFTGDEKLFF. The CDR3 DNA reads TGTGCCAGCAGCTTCTTTACCGGGGATGAAAAACTGTTTTTT.

The V and J genes are TRBV7-2 and TRBJ1-2; 8 bases are a match to TRBD1. CDR1 is SGHTA and CDR2 is FQGNSA in the germline V gene. The CDR3 length is 16 residues. V shed 1 base, J shed 7 bases, and the junction held 11 bases outside the gene matches. CDR3 bases: TGTGCCAGCAGCTTAGTGCCATCCCAGGGGGCAGGTGGCTACACCTTC. It yields the protein CASSLVPSQGAGGYTF. The whole variable domain, remainder taken from reference TRBV7-2 and TRBJ1-2, is GAGVSQSPSNKVTEKGKDVELRCDPISGHTALYWYRQSLGQGLEFLIYFQGNSAPDKSGLPSDRFSAERTGGSVSTLTIQRTQQEDSAVYLCASSLVPSQGAGGYTFGSGTRLTVV.

The count of this clonotype is one. V and J are TRBV7-8 and TRBJ2-7; 8 positions match TRBD2. The CDR3 runs 17 residues. CDR1 is SGHVS, CDR2 FQNEAQ, per germline. Trimming cost V 4 bases and J 3 bases; bases outside gene matches: 14. The chain's CDR3 is CASSSGAEGLGIYEQYF. The CDR3 bases are TGTGCCAGCAGCTCCGGGGCCGAGGGACTAGGGATCTACGAGCAGTACTTC.